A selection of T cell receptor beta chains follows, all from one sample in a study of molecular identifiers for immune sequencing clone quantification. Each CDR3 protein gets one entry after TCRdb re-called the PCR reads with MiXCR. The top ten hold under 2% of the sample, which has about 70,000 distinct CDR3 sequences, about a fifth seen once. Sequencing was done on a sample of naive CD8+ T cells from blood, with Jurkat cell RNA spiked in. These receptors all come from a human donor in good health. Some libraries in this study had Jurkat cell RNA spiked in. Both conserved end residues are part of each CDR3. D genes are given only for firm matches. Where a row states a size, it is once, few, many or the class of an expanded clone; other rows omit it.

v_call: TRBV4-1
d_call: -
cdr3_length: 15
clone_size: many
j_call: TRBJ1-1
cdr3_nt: TGCGCCAGCAGCCAAGGAACGGTCGCGAGCACTGAAGCTTTCTTT
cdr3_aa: CASSQGTVASTEAFF

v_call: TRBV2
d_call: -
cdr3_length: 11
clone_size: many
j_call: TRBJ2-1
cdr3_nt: TGTGCCAGCAGAGACGACTATCGTTCGTTCTTC
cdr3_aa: CASRDDYRSFF

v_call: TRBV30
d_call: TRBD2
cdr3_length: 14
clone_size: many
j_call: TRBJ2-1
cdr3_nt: TGTGCCTGGACCACCGGGACTAGTATCAATGAGCAGTTCTTC
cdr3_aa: CAWTTGTSINEQFF

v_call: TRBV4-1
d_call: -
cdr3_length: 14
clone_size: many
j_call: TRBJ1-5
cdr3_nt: TGCGCCAGCAGCCAAGAATTGAAGGGCCAGCCCCAGCATTTT
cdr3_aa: CASSQELKGQPQHF

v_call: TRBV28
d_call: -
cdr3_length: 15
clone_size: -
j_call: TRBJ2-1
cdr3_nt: TGTGCCAGCAGTTTAGAGGGGCTAATAACCAATGAGCAGTTCTTC
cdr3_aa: CASSLEGLITNEQFF

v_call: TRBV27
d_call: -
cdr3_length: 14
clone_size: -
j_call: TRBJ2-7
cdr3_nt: TGTGCCAGCAGTTTAATAGACGACTCCTACGAGCAGTACTTC
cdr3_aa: CASSLIDDSYEQYF

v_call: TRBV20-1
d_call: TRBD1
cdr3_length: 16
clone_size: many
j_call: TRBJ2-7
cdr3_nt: TGCAGTGCTAGAGATCGGAGTCGGGACAGACACTACGAGCAGTACTTC
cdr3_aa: CSARDRSRDRHYEQYF

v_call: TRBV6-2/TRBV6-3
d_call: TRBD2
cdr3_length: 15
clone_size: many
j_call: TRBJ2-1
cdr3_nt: TGTGCCAGCAGCACTAGCGGGAGGGGCTACAATGAGCAGTTCTTC
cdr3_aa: CASSTSGRGYNEQFF

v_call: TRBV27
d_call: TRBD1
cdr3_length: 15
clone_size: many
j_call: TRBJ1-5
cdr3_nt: TGTGCCAGCAGTTTGAGGGCAGGGGGCTCTCAGCCCCAGCATTTT
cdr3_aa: CASSLRAGGSQPQHF

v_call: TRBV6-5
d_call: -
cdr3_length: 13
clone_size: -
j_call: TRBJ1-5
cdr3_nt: TGTGCCAGCAGTTACGCTTTTAATCAGCCCCAGCATTTT
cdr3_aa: CASSYAFNQPQHF

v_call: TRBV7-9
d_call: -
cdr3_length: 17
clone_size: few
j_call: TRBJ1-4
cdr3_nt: TGTGCCAGCAGCTTACCCTGGGGGCTTGGAACTAATGAAAAACTGTTTTTT
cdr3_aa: CASSLPWGLGTNEKLFF